These 5 T cell receptor beta chains were all obtained from the same sample, sequenced in a study of control samples from healthy donors and cancer patients. Only in-frame clones appear in the TCRdb table, and some are missing; sequencing was by immunoSEQ multiplex PCR. The sample contains around 140,000 clones, about nine tenths of which appear only once. The sequencing input was blood. These receptors were obtained from a man aged 18 to 30 in good health.

This clone is a singleton in its sample. V is TRBV7-9 and J is TRBJ1-2; D is undetermined. V dropped 8 bases and J dropped 7 bases, with 17 bases sitting between them. The CDR3 has 13 amino acids. Germline values: CDR1 SEHNR, CDR2 FQNEAQ (reference sequence). The CDR3 sequence is CASQSLQVGGYTF. As DNA, the CDR3 is TGTGCCAGCCAATCCCTCCAGGTTGGTGGCTACACCTTC.

This chain uses TRBV6-5 with TRBJ1-1, with D perhaps TRBD1 (5 bases). The germline V gene encodes CDR1 MNHEY and CDR2 SVGAGI. Trimming removed 6 bases at V and 0 bases at J, with 11 bases between. The CDR3 is 14 amino acids. CDR3 DNA: TGTGCCAGCAGCACTCCAGGGTTGAACACTGAAGCTTTCTTT. It translates to CASSTPGLNTEAFF.

This clone was counted a few times. The rearrangement joins TRBV20-1 to TRBJ2-3, with D hard to call. The ends were cut back, 3 bases at V and 4 bases at J, with 5 bases in the middle. The germline gives CDR1 DFQATT, CDR2 SNEGSKA (reference sequence). This CDR3 has 11 residues. CDR3: CSARSADTQYF. The CDR3 DNA follows: TGCAGTGCTAGGTCGGCAGATACGCAGTATTTT.

This rearrangement joins TRBV29-1 to TRBJ2-7, with TRBD1 matching over 10 bases. The CDR3 extends over 12 amino acids. Germline CDR1 reads SQVTM; CDR2 reads ANQGSEA. Trimming cost V 5 bases and J 6 bases; bases outside gene matches: 4. In nucleotides, the CDR3 is TGCAGCGTTTCCGGGACAGGGGCCGAGCAGTACTTC. As protein: CSVSGTGAEQYF.

The rearrangement uses TRBV5-4 and TRBJ1-2, with 7 bases identical to TRBD1. CDR3 length: 12 residues. Germline V gives CDR1 SGHNT, CDR2 YYREEE (reference sequence). Trimming at V came to 8 bases and at J to 6 bases, leaving 7 bases not matched to a gene. CDR3 residues: CASARGRDGYTF. In DNA form, the CDR3 reads TGTGCCAGTGCTAGGGGGCGAGATGGCTACACCTTC. The entire variable domain, with the rest obtained from reference TRBV5-4 and TRBJ1-2, is as follows: ETGVTQSPTHLIKTRGQQVTLRCSSQSGHNTVSWYQQALGQGPQFIFQYYREEENGRGNFPPRFSGLQFPNYSSELNVNALELDDSALYLCASARGRDGYTFGSGTRLTVV.